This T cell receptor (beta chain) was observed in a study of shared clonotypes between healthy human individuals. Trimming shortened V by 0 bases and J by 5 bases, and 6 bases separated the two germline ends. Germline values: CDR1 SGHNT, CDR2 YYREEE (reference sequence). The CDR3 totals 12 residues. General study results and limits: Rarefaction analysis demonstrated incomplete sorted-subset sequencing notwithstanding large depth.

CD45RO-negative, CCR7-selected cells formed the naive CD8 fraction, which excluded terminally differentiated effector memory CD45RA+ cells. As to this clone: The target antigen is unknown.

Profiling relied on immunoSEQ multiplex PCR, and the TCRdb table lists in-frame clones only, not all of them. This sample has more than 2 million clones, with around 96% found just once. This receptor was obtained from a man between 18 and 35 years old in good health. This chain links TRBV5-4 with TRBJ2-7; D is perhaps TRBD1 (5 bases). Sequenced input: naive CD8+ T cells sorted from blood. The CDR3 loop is CASSLGTNEQYF. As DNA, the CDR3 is TGTGCCAGCAGCTTGGGGACAAACGAGCAGTACTTC.